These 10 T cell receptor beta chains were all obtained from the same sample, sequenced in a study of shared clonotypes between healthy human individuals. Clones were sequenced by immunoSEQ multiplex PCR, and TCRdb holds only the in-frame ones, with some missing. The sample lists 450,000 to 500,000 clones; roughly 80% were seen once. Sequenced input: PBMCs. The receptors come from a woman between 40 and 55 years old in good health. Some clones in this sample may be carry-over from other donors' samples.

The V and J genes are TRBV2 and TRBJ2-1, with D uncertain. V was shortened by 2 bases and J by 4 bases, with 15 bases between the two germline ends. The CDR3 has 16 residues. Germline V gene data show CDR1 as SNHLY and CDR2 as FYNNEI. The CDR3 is CASSESEIRSYNEQFF. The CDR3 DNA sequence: TGTGCCAGCAGTGAATCAGAGATAAGGAGTTACAATGAGCAGTTCTTC.

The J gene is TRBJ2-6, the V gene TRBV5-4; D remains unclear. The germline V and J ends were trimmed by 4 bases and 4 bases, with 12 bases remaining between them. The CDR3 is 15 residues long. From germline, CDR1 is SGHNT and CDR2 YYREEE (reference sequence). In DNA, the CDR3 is TGTGCCAGCAGCCCTGGTATGAGAGGGGCCAACGTCCTGACTTTC. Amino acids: CASSPGMRGANVLTF.

CDR3 sequence reads: CASSPPGTDTQYF. CDR3 DNA: TGTGCCAGCAGCCCTCCGGGCACAGATACGCAGTATTTT. The chain recombines TRBV5-6 with TRBJ2-3; D not certain. V lost 4 bases to trimming and J lost 1 base, with 7 bases between them. This CDR3 has 13 amino acids. The germline V gene has CDR1 SGHDT and CDR2 YYEEEE.

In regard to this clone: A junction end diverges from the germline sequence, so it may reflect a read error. The CDR3 DNA follows: TGTGCCAGTAGTGTTAGCGGGTCCTACGAGCAGTACTTC. Its translation is CASSVSGSYEQYF. The gene calls are TRBV6-1 and TRBJ2-7, with 7 bases that match TRBD2. The CDR3 covers 13 residues. Per germline, CDR1 MNHNS and CDR2 SASEGT.

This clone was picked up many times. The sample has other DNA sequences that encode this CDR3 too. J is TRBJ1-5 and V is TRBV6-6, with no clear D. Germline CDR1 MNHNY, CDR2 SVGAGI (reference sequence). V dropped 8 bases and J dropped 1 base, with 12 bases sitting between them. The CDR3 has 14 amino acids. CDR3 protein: CASVGALSNQPQHF. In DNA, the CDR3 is TGTGCCAGCGTCGGCGCCTTGAGCAATCAGCCCCAGCATTTT.

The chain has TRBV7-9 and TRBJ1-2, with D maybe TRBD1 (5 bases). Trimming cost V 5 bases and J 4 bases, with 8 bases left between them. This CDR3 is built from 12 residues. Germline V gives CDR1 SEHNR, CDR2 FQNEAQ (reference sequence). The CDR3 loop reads CASSPGPYGYTF. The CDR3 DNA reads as TGTGCCAGCAGCCCAGGGCCCTATGGCTACACCTTC.

The CDR3 here is CASSPQFSGKRDTGELFF. CDR3 nucleotides: TGCGCCAGCAGCCCCCAGTTCTCGGGTAAGCGAGACACCGGGGAGCTGTTTTTT. The chain combines TRBV5-1 with TRBJ2-2; D is unclear. V dropped 4 bases and J dropped 3 bases, with 22 bases sitting between them. The CDR3 is 18 amino acids. Germline CDR1 reads SGHRS; CDR2 reads YFSETQ.

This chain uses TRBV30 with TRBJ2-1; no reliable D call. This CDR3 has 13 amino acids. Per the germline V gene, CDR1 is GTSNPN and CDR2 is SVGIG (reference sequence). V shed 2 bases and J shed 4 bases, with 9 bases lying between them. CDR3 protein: CAWSTSGYNEQFF. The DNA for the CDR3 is TGTGCCTGGAGTACGTCCGGGTACAATGAGCAGTTCTTC.

The CDR3 region is CASSATSGVPDTQYF. The CDR3 DNA reads TGTGCCAGCAGCGCGACTAGCGGGGTACCAGATACGCAGTATTTT. The gene calls are TRBV7-9 and TRBJ2-3; 11 bases align to TRBD2. J lost 4 bases, V lost 5 bases, and 5 bases had no gene match. This CDR3 region has 15 residues. Germline CDR1 and CDR2: SEHNR and FQNEAQ (reference sequence).

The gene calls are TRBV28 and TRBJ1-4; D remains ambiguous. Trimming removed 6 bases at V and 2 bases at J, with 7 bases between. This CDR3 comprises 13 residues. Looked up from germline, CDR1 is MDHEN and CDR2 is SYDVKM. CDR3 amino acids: CASSQTTNEKLFF. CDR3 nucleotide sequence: TGTGCCAGCAGCCAGACCACTAATGAAAAACTGTTTTTT.